This entry concerns a single T cell receptor beta chain. Assay used: immunoSEQ multiplex PCR; TCRdb lists only in-frame clones, some missing. Of 87,000 or so clones in the sample, about 85% were seen once. The CDR3 is 17 residues long. Trimming pared 0 bases from V and 3 bases from J, leaving 17 bases between. The V gene's germline CDR1 is LGHNA and CDR2 YNFKEQ. This sample stems from a study of blood T cell repertoires in COVID-19. Across the whole study: T cells, B-cell-depleted T cells, or PBMCs provided the cDNA or gDNA that served as material.

The clonotype comes from a woman over 75 with COVID-19, enrolled during active disease. Sample: peripheral blood. J is TRBJ2-5 and V is TRBV4-2, with D possibly being TRBD2 (7 bases). CDR3 residues: CASSQDLGGAGKETQYF. The CDR3 DNA is TGTGCCAGCAGCCAAGATCTGGGGGGGGCAGGGAAAGAGACCCAGTACTTC.